This TCR beta chain stems from a study of cytotoxic CD8 clonotypes in ibrutinib-treated CLL. Study observations and caveats: Under treatment, the uncommon public clonotypes either contracted or remained stable. Clonality was higher at baseline than in age-matched healthy donors and tracked circulating CD8+ T-cell counts.

Libraries were prepared by immunoSEQ multiplex PCR; TCRdb keeps only in-frame clonotypes and omits some of them. The sample contains 40,000 or so clones, 55% to 75% of which appear only once. The CDR3 covers 15 residues. Looked up from germline, CDR1 is SGHVS and CDR2 is FQNEAQ. Trimming shortened V by 1 base and J by 0 bases, and 9 bases separated the two germline ends. Concerning this clone: What it binds is unknown.

The TCR sequence derives from a human donor with chronic lymphocytic leukemia. The J gene is TRBJ1-1, the V gene TRBV7-8; maybe TRBD1 (5 bases). The input for sequencing was PBMCs, taken at disease progression, from a patient treated with ibrutinib. CDR3 amino acids: CASSLVATVNTEAFF. DNA for the CDR3: TGTGCCAGCAGCTTAGTGGCGACAGTGAACACTGAAGCTTTCTTT.